A single sample is the source of the 12 T cell receptor beta chains below, sequenced in a study of blood T cell repertoires in COVID-19. Profiled with immunoSEQ multiplex PCR; TCRdb holds only in-frame clones, not every one. Here the sample spans 300,000 to 400,000 clones, about 87% being singletons. Material: peripheral blood. The receptors were sampled from a woman in her forties or fifties with COVID-19, enrolled during active disease.

The chain joins TRBV13 to TRBJ2-7; 9 positions match TRBD1. The junction had 8 bases not matched to a gene; V was cut back by 5 bases and J by 3 bases. The CDR3 extends over 15 amino acids. CDR1 PRHDT and CDR2 FYEKMQ come from the germline V gene (reference sequence). In DNA, the CDR3 is TGTGCCAGCAGCCCAGAGAGGGGACAGGGCTACGAGCAGTACTTC. This gives the protein CASSPERGQGYEQYF.

The genes are TRBV6-5 and TRBJ2-7; 9 nucleotides align to TRBD1. This CDR3 is 12 amino acids long. With 8 bases clipped from V and 3 bases from J, the junction kept 2 bases outside the gene matches. Germline V gene lookup returns CDR1 MNHEY and CDR2 SVGAGI. For the CDR3, the DNA is TGTGCCAGCGGGACAGGGTTCTACGAGCAGTACTTC. Translation: CASGTGFYEQYF.

This CDR3 reads CASSTPNGLSGYTF. The CDR3 coding sequence is TGTGCCAGTAGTACCCCCAACGGGTTAAGCGGCTACACCTTC. The chain couples TRBV19 to TRBJ1-2, with D uncertain. V lost 4 bases and J 8 bases, leaving 17 bases between the germline ends. The CDR3 sequence is 14 residues long. Germline CDR1 reads LNHDA; CDR2 reads SQIVND (reference sequence).

This clone was observed a few times. The sample holds other DNA sequences that translate to the same CDR3. The rearrangement joins TRBV29-1 to TRBJ2-7; no firm D call. The CDR3 has 12 amino acids. The germline V and J ends were trimmed by 1 base and 1 base, with 5 bases remaining between them. The V gene's germline CDR1 is SQVTM and CDR2 ANQGSEA. The CDR3 loop reads CSVEGQSYEQYF. In DNA, the CDR3 is TGCAGCGTTGAAGGTCAGTCCTACGAGCAGTACTTC.

Only a few counts were recorded for this clone. The rearrangement links TRBV2 to TRBJ2-6; D not certain. The CDR3 has 14 residues. The ends were cut back, 7 bases at V and 0 bases at J, with 7 bases in the middle. Germline values: CDR1 SNHLY, CDR2 FYNNEI. The CDR3 DNA is TGTGCCAGCACTTGGAGCTCTGGGGCCAACGTCCTGACTTTC. It translates to CASTWSSGANVLTF.

The chain has TRBV18 and TRBJ1-5; a weak D match, TRBD1 (6 bases). There are 13 residues in the CDR3. V dropped 3 bases and J dropped 7 bases, with 10 bases sitting between them. Germline V gene sequence: CDR1 KGHSH, CDR2 LQKENI. The DNA of the CDR3 is TGTGCCAGCTCACCGGGGGCGGAACAGCCCCAGCATTTT. This sequence encodes CASSPGAEQPQHF.

The chain links TRBV30 to TRBJ2-2; weak D call: TRBD1 (5 bases). This CDR3 has 13 residues. Trimming cost V 5 bases and J 6 bases, with 13 bases left between them. Germline CDR1 reads GTSNPN; CDR2 reads SVGIG (reference sequence). The CDR3 is CAWRLTVSGELFF. The CDR3 DNA sequence: TGTGCCTGGCGATTGACAGTGTCCGGGGAGCTGTTTTTT.

V gene TRBV6-5 combines with J gene TRBJ2-7; a weak D match, TRBD2 (7 bases). From germline, CDR1 is MNHEY and CDR2 SVGAGI. V lost 8 bases and J 0 bases, leaving 17 bases between the germline ends. This CDR3 is built from 15 residues. The CDR3 region is CASARGARASYEQYF. In nucleotides, the CDR3 is TGTGCCAGCGCCCGGGGGGCAAGGGCCTCCTACGAGCAGTACTTC.

The chain employs TRBV5-4 and TRBJ1-5; a weak D match, TRBD1 (5 bases). V lost 1 base and J 4 bases, leaving 9 bases between the germline ends. The CDR3 runs to 14 residues. Germline loops: CDR1 SGHNT, CDR2 YYREEE (reference sequence). For the CDR3, the DNA is TGTGCCAGCAGCTTGAGGCAGGGAAATCAGCCCCAGCATTTT. Protein sequence: CASSLRQGNQPQHF.

V usage is TRBV19 and J usage is TRBJ2-7; D not resolved. The CDR3 contains 15 residues. Trimming removed 4 bases from V and 1 base from J, with 14 bases in between. Germline loops: CDR1 LNHDA, CDR2 SQIVND (reference sequence). The CDR3 reads CASSTSEERSYEQYF. CDR3 coding DNA: TGTGCCAGTAGTACCTCTGAGGAGAGGTCCTACGAGCAGTACTTC.

The V and J genes are TRBV11-2 and TRBJ2-1; D remains unclear. Germline CDR1 reads SGHAT; CDR2 reads FQNNGV. The CDR3 has 15 residues. Trimming took 1 base from V and 4 from J, leaving 11 bases between them. CDR3 coding DNA: TGTGCCAGCAGCTTAGGCCCTAGTGTGTACAATGAGCAGTTCTTC. It is translated as CASSLGPSVYNEQFF.

The V and J genes are TRBV9 and TRBJ2-2, with D maybe TRBD2 (5 bases). V gave up 3 bases and J gave up 3 bases, with 21 bases separating them. Germline-derived CDR1 and CDR2 are SGDLS and YYNGEE. The CDR3 length is 18 residues. CDR3 coding DNA: TGTGCCAGCAGCGAAGCGGTGGCCCGAGCTTTGGACACCGGGGAGCTGTTTTTT. Residues: CASSEAVARALDTGELFF. The variable domain in full, completed from reference TRBV9 and TRBJ2-2, reads DSGVTQTPKHLITATGQRVTLRCSPRSGDLSVYWYQQSLDQGLQFLIQYYNGEERAKGNILERFSAQQFPDLHSELNLSSLELGDSALYFCASSEAVARALDTGELFFGEGSRLTVL.